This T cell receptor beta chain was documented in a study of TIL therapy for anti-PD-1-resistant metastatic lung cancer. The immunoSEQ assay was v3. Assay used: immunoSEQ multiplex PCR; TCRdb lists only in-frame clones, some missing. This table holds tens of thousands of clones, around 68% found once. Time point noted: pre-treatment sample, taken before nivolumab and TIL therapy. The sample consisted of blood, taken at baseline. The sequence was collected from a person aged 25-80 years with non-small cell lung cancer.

The CDR3: CASSVMSTDTQYF. DNA of the CDR3: TGTGCCAGCAGCGTGATGAGCACAGATACGCAGTATTTT. The chain links TRBV9 to TRBJ2-3, with no clear D. Germline V gene lookup returns CDR1 SGDLS and CDR2 YYNGEE. Trimming pared 2 bases from V and 0 bases from J, leaving 4 bases between. The CDR3 totals 13 residues.